The 24 T cell receptor beta chains reported below all come from one sample, sequenced in a study of early T cells in non-severe SARS-CoV-2 infection. MiXCR was run by TCRdb on the 5' RACE reads, yielding one entry per CDR3 protein. This table holds about 77,000 distinct CDR3 sequences, about 9.6% found once. The source material was whole blood. The source of these receptors is an adult who was a healthcare worker with PCR-confirmed SARS-CoV-2 infection or an uninfected control (not recorded which).

This clonotype was seen only a few times. This chain joins TRBV9 and TRBJ2-2; 8 bases are a match to TRBD1. The V and J ends lost 0 bases and 7 bases, in that order; junction bases with no gene match: 8. Germline CDR1 and CDR2: SGDLS and YYNGEE. The CDR3 is made up of 16 amino acids. The CDR3 here is CASSVDSGQGHGELFF. The CDR3 DNA sequence: TGTGCCAGCAGCGTAGATTCTGGACAGGGCCACGGGGAGCTGTTTTTT.

The chain joins TRBV9 to TRBJ2-3, with D unclear. The CDR3 length is 16 residues. Germline CDR1 SGDLS, CDR2 YYNGEE. V lost 0 bases, J lost 0 bases, and 11 bases lay in between. CDR3 nucleotide sequence: TGTGCCAGCAGCGTAGGAAGCCATGACAGCACAGATACGCAGTATTTT. Translation gives CASSVGSHDSTDTQYF.

This clonotype was observed a handful of times. This chain connects TRBV3-1 to TRBJ2-7; 8 nucleotides match TRBD2. Losses at the gene ends were 0 bases for V and 5 bases for J; bases not matched to a gene: 9. Germline V gene sequence: CDR1 LGHDT, CDR2 YNNKEL (reference sequence). The CDR3 loop spans 16 amino acids. This chain's CDR3 is CASSQDQPAGDHEQYF. CDR3 nucleotide sequence: TGTGCCAGCAGCCAAGATCAGCCAGCGGGAGACCACGAGCAGTACTTC.

This clonotype was seen more than once but under ten times. The rearrangement links TRBV28 to TRBJ2-3, with a tentative D call TRBD2 (5 bases). V was trimmed by 8 bases and J by 7 bases, leaving 13 bases between them. CDR1 is MDHEN and CDR2 is SYDVKM in the germline V gene. CDR3 length equals 12 residues. The CDR3 region has the DNA TGTGCCAGCGGTGAGGGAAGGTATACGCAGTATTTT. Translation: CASGEGRYTQYF.

This clonotype was recorded many times. The chain couples TRBV7-6 to TRBJ1-2, with D possibly being TRBD1 (5 bases). Germline assignment: CDR1 SGHVS and CDR2 FNYEAQ. V was shortened by 5 bases and J by 6 bases, with 13 bases between the two germline ends. The CDR3 has 13 amino acids. In DNA, the CDR3 is TGTGCCAGCAGCCTCAATCCGGGGCATGGCTACACCTTC. It translates to CASSLNPGHGYTF.

The chain combines TRBV11-2 with TRBJ1-1; D unclear. The CDR3 contains 13 residues. The V end lost 8 bases, the J end lost 1 base, and 11 bases lay between the germline ends. In germline, CDR1 is SGHAT, CDR2 FQNNGV. The CDR3 DNA is TGTGCCAGCCGGGTAACCGGGAACACTGAAGCTTTCTTT. This encodes CASRVTGNTEAFF.

The rearrangement joins TRBV20-1 to TRBJ2-2; the match to TRBD2 covers 10 bases. Germline V gene sequence: CDR1 DFQATT, CDR2 SNEGSKA (reference sequence). The J segment lost 5 bases and the V segment lost 4 bases, leaving 4 bases of the junction unmatched. This CDR3 has 14 amino acids. Here the CDR3 DNA reads TGCAGTGCTACCCCTAGCGGGAGTACCGGGGAGCTGTTTTTT. Protein product: CSATPSGSTGELFF.

This clonotype was counted a few times. V and J are TRBV7-9 and TRBJ2-2, with 9 bases matching TRBD2. Germline V gives CDR1 SEHNR, CDR2 FQNEAQ (reference sequence). V lost 5 bases, J lost 4 bases, and 5 bases stayed unmatched. This CDR3 contains 15 residues. CDR3 protein: CASSDRLAATGELFF. The CDR3 bases are TGTGCCAGCAGCGACAGACTAGCGGCCACCGGGGAGCTGTTTTTT.

This clonotype was detected many times. This sequence joins TRBV14 and TRBJ2-5, with D perhaps given as TRBD1 or TRBD2 (5 bases each). The CDR3 totals 14 residues. Between the trimmed V and J ends, which lost 1 base and 4 bases, there was a span of 10 bases. CDR1 is SGHDN, CDR2 FVKESK, per germline. DNA of the CDR3: TGTGCCAGCAGCCAAGGGGGGACGAGAGAGACCCAGTACTTC. Its translation: CASSQGGTRETQYF.

J is TRBJ2-3 and V is TRBV28; 12 nucleotides match TRBD1. V lost 3 bases to trimming and J lost 2 bases; unmatched junction nucleotides: 9. This CDR3 spans 18 amino acids. Germline CDR1 MDHEN, CDR2 SYDVKM. CDR3 region: CASSFELGTGGSTDTQYF. CDR3 DNA: TGTGCCAGCAGTTTTGAATTAGGGACAGGGGGCTCCACAGATACGCAGTATTTT.

This clonotype was seen a few times. The J gene is TRBJ2-2, the V gene TRBV24-1, with 7 bases lining up with TRBD1. Per germline, CDR1 KGHDR and CDR2 SFDVKD. With V trimmed by 5 bases and J by 0 bases, 5 bases remained unmatched. The CDR3 is 16 amino acids. CDR3 in DNA: TGTGCCACCAGTGGTTGGGGGACAGCGAACACCGGGGAGCTGTTTTTT. Encoded protein: CATSGWGTANTGELFF.

This clonotype was found a few times. The V call is TRBV4-2, the J call TRBJ2-1; D might be TRBD2 (5 bases). The CDR3 length is 13 residues. CDR1 is LGHNA, CDR2 YNFKEQ, per germline. V gave up 5 bases and J gave up 9 bases, with 14 bases separating them. The CDR3 region is CASSYQSGTEQFF. The CDR3 nucleotides are TGTGCCAGCAGCTATCAGTCGGGAACTGAGCAGTTCTTC.

There are many counts of this clonotype. This sequence joins TRBV19 and TRBJ2-1; D not resolved. Germline CDR1 is LNHDA and CDR2 is SQIVND (reference sequence). This CDR3 spans 13 amino acids. Trimming shortened V by 5 bases and J by 6 bases, and 11 bases separated the two germline ends. Here the CDR3 reads CASSRPPPNEQFF. In DNA, the CDR3 is TGTGCCAGTAGTCGGCCCCCCCCCAATGAGCAGTTCTTC.

This clonotype was counted at least ten times. The chain links TRBV12-3 or TRBV12-4 to TRBJ1-6; 8 nucleotides align to TRBD1. J gave up 3 bases and V 5 bases, and 6 bases lay outside the gene matches. This CDR3 region has 16 residues. The CDR3 DNA is TGTGCCAGCAGTCCGGGGACAGGTCACTATAATTCACCCCTCCACTTT. Protein: CASSPGTGHYNSPLHF.

In its sample, this clonotype was seen many times. The gene calls are TRBV6-6 and TRBJ2-7; tentatively, D is TRBD1 (6 bases). From germline, CDR1 is MNHNY and CDR2 SVGAGI (reference sequence). This CDR3 has 15 residues. V was clipped by 6 bases and J by 0 bases, with 15 bases between them. The CDR3 loop reads CASSPGWGLSYEQYF. The CDR3 nucleotides read TGTGCCAGCAGCCCAGGATGGGGGCTCTCCTACGAGCAGTACTTC.

This clonotype was observed at least ten times. The CDR3 protein is CASSVGAGPLEDTQYF. Here the CDR3 DNA reads TGTGCCAGCAGCGTAGGGGCGGGACCCCTCGAAGATACGCAGTATTTT. The J gene is TRBJ2-3, the V gene TRBV9, with a tentative D call TRBD2 (6 bases). The CDR3 runs 16 residues. Germline V gene lookup returns CDR1 SGDLS and CDR2 YYNGEE. Between the trimmed V and J ends, which lost 0 bases and 5 bases, there was a span of 16 bases.

This clonotype has a handful of counts. The genes are TRBV2 and TRBJ2-5; no definite D call. Germline-derived CDR1 and CDR2 are SNHLY and FYNNEI. CDR3 length: 12 residues. Trimming took off 6 bases at V and 5 bases at J, with 10 bases between the two ends. This chain's CDR3 is CASSADQETQYF. CDR3 in DNA: TGTGCCAGCAGCGCGGATCAGGAGACCCAGTACTTC.

This clonotype has only a few counts. The chain employs TRBV28 and TRBJ2-1; no reliable D call. Trimming removed 6 bases at V and 8 bases at J, with 8 bases between. This CDR3 region has 11 residues. From germline, CDR1 is MDHEN and CDR2 SYDVKM. In nucleotides, the CDR3 is TGTGCCAGCAGCTTGTGGGATGAGCAGTTCTTC. As protein: CASSLWDEQFF. Drawing the rest from reference TRBV28 and TRBJ2-1, the complete variable domain is DVKVTQSSRYLVKRTGEKVFLECVQDMDHENMFWYRQDPGLGLRLIYFSYDVKMKEKGDIPEGYSVSREKKERFSLILESASTNQTSMYLCASSLWDEQFFGPGTRLTVL.

This clonotype was observed a handful of times. The chain combines TRBV28 with TRBJ2-1; 7 positions match TRBD2. V shed 6 bases, J shed 5 bases, and the junction held 13 bases outside the gene matches. Germline CDR1 MDHEN, CDR2 SYDVKM. CDR3 length equals 16 residues. For the CDR3, the DNA is TGTGCCAGCAGCACCCCTTGGACTAGAGGAAACAATGAGCAGTTCTTC. Amino acid sequence: CASSTPWTRGNNEQFF.

This clonotype has just a few counts. This chain uses TRBV6-1 with TRBJ2-3; 8 nucleotides agree with TRBD1. Germline CDR1 MNHNS, CDR2 SASEGT. This CDR3 is built from 18 residues. The V segment lost 4 bases and the J segment 0 bases; nucleotides outside the gene matches: 12. CDR3 residues: CASSAAVSTGVSTDTQYF. The CDR3 nucleotides read TGTGCCAGCAGTGCAGCGGTTTCGACAGGGGTGAGCACAGATACGCAGTATTTT.

The chain has TRBV3-1 and TRBJ2-3; D unresolved. The germline gives CDR1 LGHDT, CDR2 YNNKEL (reference sequence). Between the trimmed V and J ends, which lost 4 bases and 2 bases, there was a span of 13 bases. The CDR3 runs to 15 residues. The CDR3 loop is CASSLSGRNTDTQYF. CDR3 sequence (DNA): TGTGCCAGCAGCCTTTCAGGACGGAACACAGATACGCAGTATTTT.

Many counts were recorded for this clonotype. The V and J genes are TRBV3-1 and TRBJ2-2; the D is unclear. Deletions cut 6 bases from V and 4 bases from J, with 12 bases between. The CDR3 is made up of 14 amino acids. Germline CDR1 is LGHDT and CDR2 is YNNKEL (reference sequence). The CDR3 spells CASRVPGATGELFF. CDR3 bases: TGTGCCAGCAGGGTGCCGGGCGCCACCGGGGAGCTGTTTTTT. Filled out from reference TRBV3-1 and TRBJ2-2, the complete variable domain reads DTAVSQTPKYLVTQMGNDKSIKCEQNLGHDTMYWYKQDSKKFLKIMFSYNNKELIINETVPNRFSPKSPDKAHLNLHINSLELGDSAVYFCASRVPGATGELFFGEGSRLTVL.

This clonotype was found a few times. V gene TRBV6-2 or TRBV6-3 combines with J gene TRBJ2-7; perhaps TRBD2 as D (6 bases). V lost 4 bases and J lost 6, with 16 bases in between. In germline, CDR1 is MNHEY, CDR2 SVGEGT. The CDR3 is 14 amino acids. The CDR3 nucleotides are TGTGCCAGCAGTTCTGGAGGGCCCTCCGGCGAGCAGTACTTC. Its translation: CASSSGGPSGEQYF.

This clonotype was detected ten times or more. This chain uses TRBV20-1 with TRBJ2-2; 9 bases match TRBD1. The V and J ends lost 1 base and 0 bases, in that order; junction bases with no gene match: 6. The CDR3 has 17 residues. CDR1 and CDR2 (germline): DFQATT, SNEGSKA (reference sequence). The CDR3 region is CSARARDRVANTGELFF. The CDR3 DNA reads as TGCAGTGCTAGAGCCCGGGACAGGGTTGCGAACACCGGGGAGCTGTTTTTT.